This T cell receptor (beta chain) was captured by sequencing in a study of blood T cells in healthy people across ages. Turning to the study itself: In model experiments, template switching was able to capture about one barcoded beta molecule for every two T cells that were present. Study outcomes and limitations: Naive CD4+ cell counts and diversity both ran higher in long-lived than in aged donors.

Primers used in a second PCR of about 6 to 12 cycles were a sample-barcoded 5' primer and a J-beta primer mix. TCRdb re-derived calls from the 5' RACE reads in MiXCR, one entry per CDR3 protein. The table has more than 1,400,000 distinct CDR3 sequences, approximately 40% seen once. Comments on this clonotype: The target antigen is unknown.

Each donor's blood draw was approximately 10 milliliters of peripheral blood. The authors isolated at least 6 million PBMCs per sample. Sequenced material: blood. The sequence came from a woman under 30 in good health.

In DNA form, the CDR3 reads TGTGCCAGCAGCGCGGCCGGGACTAGCTTCAATGAGCAGTTCTTC. Its translation: CASSAAGTSFNEQFF. The chain employs TRBV7-2 and TRBJ2-1; 9 positions match TRBD2. Looked up from germline, CDR1 is SGHTA and CDR2 is FQGNSA. The V and J ends lost 5 bases and 6 bases, in that order; junction bases with no gene match: 8. This CDR3 is 15 amino acids long.